This entry describes one T cell receptor beta chain. What it recognizes is unknown. Previously, flow cytometry had revealed CD8+CD57+ cell expansion in the patients chosen for sequencing. Template material for TCR beta VDJ and CDR3 profiling consisted of genomic DNA. TCRdb reanalysed the reads using MiXCR and keeps one entry per CDR3 protein. This sample has approximately 95,000 distinct CDR3 sequences; about 66% occur once, and the top ten carry 65%. This entry comes from a study of CD8+CD57+ T cells in acquired aplastic anemia. Study-wide results and limits: Researchers report that fewer than 35 CD8+ CDR3 sequences appeared in both patients and controls.

The receptor was derived from a human donor with aplastic anemia. The sample consisted of sorted CD4+, CD8+, or CD8+CD57+ T cells (not recorded which) from PBMCs.

The CDR3 region is CASSLAVTGELFF. The CDR3, as DNA: TGTGCCAGCAGCTTAGCGGTCACCGGGGAGCTGTTTTTT. The chain is built from TRBV7-6 and TRBJ2-2; D gene uncertain. Trimming left V 0 bases short and J 4 bases short, with 3 bases between. Looked up from germline, CDR1 is SGHVS and CDR2 is FNYEAQ. This CDR3 is built from 13 residues.